The clone carrying this T cell receptor beta chain was observed once. The sample is drawn from a study of cytomegalovirus exposure and HLA in healthy donors. Primers: 60 Vbeta forward and 13 Jbeta reverse. Profiled with immunoSEQ multiplex PCR; TCRdb holds only in-frame clones, not every one. The data show fewer than 90,000 clones, with around 74% seen just once and 10% held by the top ten. CDR3 length: 16 amino acids. V was pared by 3 bases and J by 8 bases, with 13 bases of the junction left unmatched. The germline gives CDR1 SGHRS, CDR2 YFSETQ. Donors consisted of healthy bone marrow donors. The source of this sequence is a man younger than 40 in good health and CMV-seropositive. Sequencing was performed on PBMCs. The J gene is TRBJ2-1, the V gene TRBV5-1; 8 bases fit TRBD2. The DNA for the CDR3 is TGCGCCAGCAGCTCCCTAACGGGGGGGCCGAAGGATGAGCAGTTCTTC. Protein: CASSSLTGGPKDEQFF.